Listed below are T cell receptor beta chains from one sample, sequenced in a study of blood T cells in healthy people across ages. TCRdb fed the 5' RACE reads into MiXCR, producing one record per CDR3 protein. The sample holds about 830,000 distinct CDR3 sequences; approximately 59% are singletons and the top ten take approximately 30%. Sequenced material: blood. These receptors originate from a young man in good health. Both conserved end residues are part of each CDR3. D genes are given only for firm matches. Size is stated for part of the rows, as once, few or many counts, or as a class when the clone is expanded.

j_call	d_call	clone_size	v_call	cdr3_length	cdr3_aa	cdr3_nt
TRBJ1-2	NA	NA	TRBV27	13	CASSYEGTYGYTF	TGTGCCAGCAGTTATGAGGGTACCTATGGCTACACCTTC
TRBJ2-7	TRBD2	NA	TRBV4-1	15	CASSHKTSGPYEQYF	TGCGCCAGCAGCCACAAGACTAGCGGACCCTACGAGCAGTACTTC
TRBJ2-1	NA	NA	TRBV7-9	16	CASSTLPGSSYNEQFF	TGTGCCAGCAGCACTTTACCGGGAAGCTCCTACAATGAGCAGTTCTTC
TRBJ2-4	NA	few	TRBV10-3	15	CAISEYGQRENIQYF	TGTGCCATCAGTGAGTATGGACAGCGGGAAAACATTCAGTACTTC
TRBJ2-2	NA	NA	TRBV2	14	CASSDDTNTRELFF	TGTGCCAGCAGCGACGACACGAACACCAGGGAGCTGTTTTTT
TRBJ2-1	TRBD1	NA	TRBV10-3	13	CAIALDRNNEQFF	TGTGCCATCGCCCTGGACAGGAACAATGAGCAGTTCTTC
TRBJ2-5	NA	NA	TRBV20-1	13	CSAGGQNQETQYF	TGCAGTGCGGGGGGACAGAACCAAGAGACCCAGTACTTC
TRBJ1-2	TRBD1	NA	TRBV29-1	11	CSLRTGVGYTF	TGCAGCCTTCGGACAGGGGTCGGCTACACCTTC
TRBJ1-2	NA	NA	TRBV15	15	CATSRDSSANYGYTF	TGTGCCACCAGCAGAGATTCCAGTGCGAACTATGGCTACACCTTC
TRBJ2-7	TRBD2	NA	TRBV20-1	18	CSARDMGGGPQTTYEQYF	TGCAGTGCTAGAGATATGGGCGGGGGGCCCCAAACGACCTACGAGCAGTACTTC
TRBJ2-5	NA	NA	TRBV3-1	14	CASSRGSIQETQYF	TGTGCCAGCAGTCGTGGGTCTATCCAAGAGACCCAGTACTTC
TRBJ2-7	TRBD1	many	TRBV20-1	12	CSASGQEYEQYF	TGCAGTGCCAGCGGACAGGAATACGAGCAGTACTTC
TRBJ2-7	NA	NA	TRBV5-1	15	CASRYREVTTYEQYF	TGCGCCAGCCGGTACAGGGAAGTTACTACCTACGAGCAGTACTTC
TRBJ1-2	TRBD1	NA	TRBV7-2	15	CASSHPGQGKGGYTF	TGTGCCAGCAGCCACCCGGGACAGGGAAAGGGTGGCTACACCTTC
TRBJ2-3	TRBD1	once	TRBV7-9	15	CASSLQGVFVGTQYF	TGTGCCAGCAGCCTACAGGGGGTCTTTGTTGGGACGCAGTATTTT
TRBJ2-5	NA	once	TRBV12-3/TRBV12-4	14	CASSGFRVKETQYF	TGTGCCAGCAGTGGGTTCAGGGTAAAGGAGACCCAGTACTTC
TRBJ1-6	NA	NA	TRBV7-2	12	CASSLAGDGLHF	TGTGCCAGCAGCTTAGCGGGGGATGGGCTCCACTTT
TRBJ2-5	NA	NA	TRBV6-6	15	CAGSPPGMGQETQYF	TGTGCCGGCAGTCCCCCCGGGATGGGACAAGAGACCCAGTACTTC
TRBJ2-7	TRBD1	NA	TRBV6-5	15	CASSYEDRATDEQYF	TGTGCCAGCAGTTATGAGGACAGGGCGACCGACGAGCAGTACTTC
TRBJ2-5	TRBD1	few	TRBV28	16	CASSSSDRVTKETQYF	TGTGCCAGCAGTTCATCAGACAGGGTAACCAAAGAGACCCAGTACTTC
TRBJ2-7	TRBD2	few	TRBV9	13	CASSAGGVYEQYF	TGTGCCAGCAGCGCGGGGGGGGTCTACGAGCAGTACTTC
TRBJ2-1	NA	few	TRBV12-3/TRBV12-4	13	CASSFAGGNEQFF	TGTGCCAGCAGTTTTGCCGGGGGAAATGAGCAGTTCTTC
TRBJ2-7	NA	NA	TRBV10-3	14	CAIGGPGTSYEQYF	TGTGCCATCGGGGGGCCAGGGACGTCTTACGAGCAGTACTTC
TRBJ2-5	TRBD1	NA	TRBV12-3/TRBV12-4	15	CASPSDRLIWETQYF	TGTGCCAGTCCCTCGGACAGGCTAATTTGGGAGACCCAGTACTTC
TRBJ2-7	NA	few	TRBV4-1	16	CASSPVTVTLSYEQYF	TGCGCCAGCAGTCCCGTGACGGTTACCCTCTCCTACGAGCAGTACTTC
TRBJ2-2	TRBD2	NA	TRBV18	16	CASSFTSGLYTGELFF	TGTGCCAGCTCATTCACTAGCGGCCTTTACACCGGGGAGCTGTTTTTT
TRBJ2-5	NA	NA	TRBV4-2	14	CASSQALQQETQYF	TGTGCCAGCAGCCAAGCCCTGCAACAAGAGACCCAGTACTTC
TRBJ1-6	TRBD1	NA	TRBV6-1	14	CASSRQGRNSPLHF	TGTGCCAGCAGTAGACAGGGAAGGAATTCACCCCTCCACTTT
TRBJ2-1	TRBD2	NA	TRBV28	15	CTSSLGTSGSNEQFF	TGTACCAGCAGTTTGGGGACTAGCGGGTCCAATGAGCAGTTCTTC
TRBJ1-5	NA	NA	TRBV27	15	CASSSSGYSNQPQHF	TGTGCCAGCAGCTCGAGCGGCTATAGCAATCAGCCCCAGCATTTT
TRBJ2-7	TRBD1	few	TRBV10-3	14	CAIGRDRGTDEQYF	TGTGCCATCGGGCGGGACAGGGGTACGGACGAGCAGTACTTC
TRBJ2-3	NA	NA	TRBV7-3	15	CASSLTPGRGYTQYF	TGTGCCAGCAGCTTAACCCCTGGCCGAGGCTATACGCAGTATTTT
TRBJ2-7	TRBD1	NA	TRBV12-3/TRBV12-4	15	CASSTRQGPSAEQYF	TGTGCCAGCAGTACTCGACAGGGGCCCAGTGCCGAGCAGTACTTC
TRBJ2-7	NA	few	TRBV14	14	CASSQGLGGHEQYF	TGTGCCAGCAGCCAAGGGCTAGGCGGCCACGAGCAGTACTTC
TRBJ2-7	NA	once	TRBV2	15	CASSDQGSPSDEQYF	TGTGCCAGCAGTGATCAGGGGTCCCCTAGCGACGAGCAGTACTTC
TRBJ2-7	NA	NA	TRBV7-2	15	CASTYSGGSDYEQYF	TGTGCCAGCACCTATAGTGGGGGATCAGATTACGAGCAGTACTTC
TRBJ2-7	TRBD1	NA	TRBV28	13	CASEGQATDEQYF	TGTGCCAGCGAGGGACAGGCTACTGACGAGCAGTACTTC
TRBJ2-1	NA	NA	TRBV9	14	CASSVDPGLGGQFF	TGTGCCAGCAGCGTAGATCCCGGCCTTGGGGGGCAGTTCTTC
TRBJ2-3	NA	NA	TRBV20-1	13	CSAANSRTDTQYF	TGCAGTGCTGCTAACTCACGCACAGATACGCAGTATTTT
TRBJ2-1	NA	NA	TRBV7-8	14	CASSLGSLLNEQFF	TGTGCCAGCAGCTTAGGGAGCCTTTTGAATGAGCAGTTCTTC
TRBJ1-4	TRBD1	NA	TRBV6-1	17	CASGPGQNVATNEKLFF	TGTGCCAGCGGACCGGGACAGAACGTTGCGACTAATGAAAAACTGTTTTTT
TRBJ2-5	TRBD2	NA	TRBV2	16	CASSERLAGLRETQYF	TGTGCCAGCAGTGAAAGACTAGCGGGATTGCGGGAGACCCAGTACTTC
TRBJ2-1	NA	NA	TRBV28	14	CASSLSLLSNEQFF	TGTGCCAGCAGTTTGTCCCTACTCAGCAATGAGCAGTTCTTC
TRBJ1-5	NA	NA	TRBV27	14	CASSLRAGNQPQHF	TGTGCCAGCAGTCTCCGGGCGGGCAATCAGCCCCAGCATTTT
TRBJ2-6	NA	NA	TRBV28	16	CASSFRGRAGANVLTF	TGTGCCAGCAGTTTCCGGGGTAGGGCTGGGGCCAACGTCCTGACTTTC
TRBJ2-7	NA	few	TRBV7-2	16	CASSRGAGTGSYEQYF	TGTGCCAGCAGCCGAGGGGCGGGAACGGGCTCCTACGAGCAGTACTTC
TRBJ1-4	NA	NA	TRBV20-1	14	CSAHNTLDPEKLFF	TGCAGTGCACACAATACTCTCGACCCTGAAAAACTGTTTTTT